This entry concerns a single TCR beta chain. Authors' methods: Amplification of reference gene primers provided the estimated nucleated cell counts. Using immunoSEQ multiplex PCR, the repertoire was profiled, and TCRdb retains in-frame clones only, with some absent. Clone size and the V and J calls come from that table; the DNA yielded D and trimming. The sample includes 150,000 to 190,000 clones, 76% seen only once; the top ten take 3% to 4.5%. These data are taken from a study of blood T cell repertoires in COVID-19. Study information: The analysed material was cDNA or gDNA that came from T cells, B-cell-depleted T cells, or PBMCs.

Trimming shortened V by 8 bases and J by 1 base, and 11 bases separated the two germline ends. This CDR3 region has 13 residues. Germline lookup yields CDR1 SGHVS and CDR2 FQNEAQ. Sequenced material: peripheral blood. V usage is TRBV7-8 and J usage is TRBJ1-1; no firm D call. The clonotype originates from a woman aged 80 or older with acute or convalescent COVID-19. CDR3 in amino acids: CASLLTENTEAFF. In nucleotides, the CDR3 is TGTGCCAGCTTACTGACTGAGAACACTGAAGCTTTCTTT.